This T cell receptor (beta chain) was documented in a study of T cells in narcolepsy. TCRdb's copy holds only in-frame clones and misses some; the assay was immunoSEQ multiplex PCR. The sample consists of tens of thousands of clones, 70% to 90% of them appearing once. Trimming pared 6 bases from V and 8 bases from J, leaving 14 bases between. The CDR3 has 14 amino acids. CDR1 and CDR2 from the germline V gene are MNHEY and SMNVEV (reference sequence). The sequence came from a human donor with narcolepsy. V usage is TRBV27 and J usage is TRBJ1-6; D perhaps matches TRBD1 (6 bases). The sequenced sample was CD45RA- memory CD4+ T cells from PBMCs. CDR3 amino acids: CASRRQAAHSPLHF. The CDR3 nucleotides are TGTGCCAGCAGGCGACAGGCGGCGCATTCACCCCTCCACTTT.